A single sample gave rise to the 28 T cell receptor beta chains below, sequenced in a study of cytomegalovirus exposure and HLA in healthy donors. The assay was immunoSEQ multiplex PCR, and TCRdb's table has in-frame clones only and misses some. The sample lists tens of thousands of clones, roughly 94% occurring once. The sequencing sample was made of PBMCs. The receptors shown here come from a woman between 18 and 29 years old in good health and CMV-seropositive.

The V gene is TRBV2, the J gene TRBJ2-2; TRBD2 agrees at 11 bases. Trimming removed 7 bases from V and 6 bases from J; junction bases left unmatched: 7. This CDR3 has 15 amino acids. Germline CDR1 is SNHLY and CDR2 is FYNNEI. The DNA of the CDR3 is TGTGCCAGCACTGGACTAGCGGGCGGGGCCGGGGAGCTGTTTTTT. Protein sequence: CASTGLAGGAGELFF.

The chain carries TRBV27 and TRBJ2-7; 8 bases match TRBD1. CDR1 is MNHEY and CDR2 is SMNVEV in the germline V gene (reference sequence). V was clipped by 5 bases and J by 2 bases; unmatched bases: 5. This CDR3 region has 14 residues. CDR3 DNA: TGTGCCAGCAGTCCGGACAGGGTAGCCTACGAGCAGTACTTC. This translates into CASSPDRVAYEQYF.

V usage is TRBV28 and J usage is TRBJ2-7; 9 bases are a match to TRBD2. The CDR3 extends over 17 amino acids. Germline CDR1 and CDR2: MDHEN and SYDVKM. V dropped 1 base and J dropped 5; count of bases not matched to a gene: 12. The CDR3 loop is CASSLYAGGPPGNEQYF. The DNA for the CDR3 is TGTGCCAGCAGTTTATATGCGGGAGGGCCTCCAGGCAACGAGCAGTACTTC.

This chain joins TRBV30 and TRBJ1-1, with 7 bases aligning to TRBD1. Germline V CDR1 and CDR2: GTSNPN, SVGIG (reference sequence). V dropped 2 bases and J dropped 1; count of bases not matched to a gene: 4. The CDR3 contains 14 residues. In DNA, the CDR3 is TGTGCCTGGAGTAAAGGGACAGAGAACACTGAAGCTTTCTTT. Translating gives CAWSKGTENTEAFF.

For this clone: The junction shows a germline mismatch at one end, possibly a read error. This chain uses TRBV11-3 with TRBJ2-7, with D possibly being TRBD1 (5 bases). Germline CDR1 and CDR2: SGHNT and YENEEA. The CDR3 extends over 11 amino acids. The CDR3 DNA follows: TGTGCCAGCAGCTTCGGGCAGGGTTTAGAGTTC. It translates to CASSFGQGLEF.

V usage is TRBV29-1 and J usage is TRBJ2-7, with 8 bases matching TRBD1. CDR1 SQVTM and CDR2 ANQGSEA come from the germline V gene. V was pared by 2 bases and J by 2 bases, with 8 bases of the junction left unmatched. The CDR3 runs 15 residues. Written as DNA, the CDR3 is TGCAGCGTTGAATATAGGACAGGGTTCGCCTACGAGCAGTACTTC. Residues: CSVEYRTGFAYEQYF.

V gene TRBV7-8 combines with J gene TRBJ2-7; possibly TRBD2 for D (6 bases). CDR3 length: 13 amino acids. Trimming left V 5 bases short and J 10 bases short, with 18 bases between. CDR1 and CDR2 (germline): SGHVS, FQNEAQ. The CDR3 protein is CASSAPGTEGQYF. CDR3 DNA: TGTGCCAGCAGCGCCCCCGGGACTGAGGGCCAGTACTTC.

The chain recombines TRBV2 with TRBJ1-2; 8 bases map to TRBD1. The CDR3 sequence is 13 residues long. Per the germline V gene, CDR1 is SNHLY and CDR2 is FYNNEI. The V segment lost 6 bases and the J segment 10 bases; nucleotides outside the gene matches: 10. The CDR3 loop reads CASSLGTGGDYTF. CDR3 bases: TGTGCCAGCAGCTTGGGGACAGGAGGAGACTACACCTTC.

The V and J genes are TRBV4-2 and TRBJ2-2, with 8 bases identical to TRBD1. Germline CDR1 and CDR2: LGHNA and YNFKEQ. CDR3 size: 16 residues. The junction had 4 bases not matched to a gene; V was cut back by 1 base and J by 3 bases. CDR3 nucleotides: TGTGCCAGCAGCCAAGTTCAGGGGGCCCACACCGGGGAGCTGTTTTTT. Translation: CASSQVQGAHTGELFF.

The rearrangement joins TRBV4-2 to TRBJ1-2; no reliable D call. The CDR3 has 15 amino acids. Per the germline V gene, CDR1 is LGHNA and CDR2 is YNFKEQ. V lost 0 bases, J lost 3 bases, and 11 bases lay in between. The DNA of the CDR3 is TGTGCCAGCAGCCAAGATCTCCCCTCTCACTATGGCTACACCTTC. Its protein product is CASSQDLPSHYGYTF.

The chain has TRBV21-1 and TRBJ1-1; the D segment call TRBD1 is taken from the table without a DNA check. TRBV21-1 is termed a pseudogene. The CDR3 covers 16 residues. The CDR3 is CASSKVRQGRNTEAFF. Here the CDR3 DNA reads TGTGCCAGCAGCAAAGTTAGGCAGGGCCGGAACACTGAAGCTTTCTTT.

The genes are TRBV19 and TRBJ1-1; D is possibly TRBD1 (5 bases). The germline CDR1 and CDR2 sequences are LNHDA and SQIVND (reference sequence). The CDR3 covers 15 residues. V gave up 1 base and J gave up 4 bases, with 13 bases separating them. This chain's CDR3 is CASSIAGGRATEAFF. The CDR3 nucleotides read TGTGCCAGTAGTATAGCGGGGGGGAGGGCCACTGAAGCTTTCTTT.

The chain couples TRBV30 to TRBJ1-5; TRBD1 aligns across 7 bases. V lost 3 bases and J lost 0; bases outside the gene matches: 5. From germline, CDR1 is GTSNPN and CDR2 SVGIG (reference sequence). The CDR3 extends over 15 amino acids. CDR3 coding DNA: TGTGCCTGGAGCTCCAGGACAGGTAGCAATCAGCCCCAGCATTTT. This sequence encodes CAWSSRTGSNQPQHF.

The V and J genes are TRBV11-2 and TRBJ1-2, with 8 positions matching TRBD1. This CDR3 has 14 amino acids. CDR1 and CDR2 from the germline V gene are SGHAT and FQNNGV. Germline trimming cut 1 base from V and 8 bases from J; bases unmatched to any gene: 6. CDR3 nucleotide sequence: TGTGCCAGCAGCTTAGGGACAGGGACGAGCGGCTACACCTTC. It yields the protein CASSLGTGTSGYTF.

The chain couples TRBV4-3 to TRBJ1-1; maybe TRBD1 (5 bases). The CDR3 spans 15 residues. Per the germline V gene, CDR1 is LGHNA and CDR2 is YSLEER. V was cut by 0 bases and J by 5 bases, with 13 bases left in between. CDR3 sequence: CASSQDHQGGTEAFF. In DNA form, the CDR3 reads TGCGCCAGCAGCCAAGATCACCAGGGTGGGACTGAAGCTTTCTTT.

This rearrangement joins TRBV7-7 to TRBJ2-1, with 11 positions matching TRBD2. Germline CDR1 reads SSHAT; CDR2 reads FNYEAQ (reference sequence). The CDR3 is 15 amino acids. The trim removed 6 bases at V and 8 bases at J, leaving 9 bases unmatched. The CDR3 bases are TGTGCCAGCAGGCCCCTAGCGGGGGGCCAGGATGAGCAGTTCTTC. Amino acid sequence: CASRPLAGGQDEQFF.

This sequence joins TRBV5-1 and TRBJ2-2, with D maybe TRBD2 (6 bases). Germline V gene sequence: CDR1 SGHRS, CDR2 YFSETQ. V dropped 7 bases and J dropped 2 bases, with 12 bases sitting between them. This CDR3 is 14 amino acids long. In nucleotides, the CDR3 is TGCGCCAGCGCAGCGGGCGGTAACACCGGGGAGCTGTTTTTT. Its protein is CASAAGGNTGELFF.

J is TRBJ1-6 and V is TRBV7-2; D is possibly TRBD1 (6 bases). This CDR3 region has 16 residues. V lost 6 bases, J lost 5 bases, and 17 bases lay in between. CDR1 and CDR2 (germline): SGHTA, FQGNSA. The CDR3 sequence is CASSQRPTGNNSPLHF. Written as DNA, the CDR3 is TGTGCCAGCAGTCAACGACCCACAGGGAATAATTCACCCCTCCACTTT.

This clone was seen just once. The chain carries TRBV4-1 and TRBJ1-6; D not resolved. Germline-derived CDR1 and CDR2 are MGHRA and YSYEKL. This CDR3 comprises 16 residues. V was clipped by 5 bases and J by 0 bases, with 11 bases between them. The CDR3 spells CASSITVSSYNSPLHF. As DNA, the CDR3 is TGCGCCAGCAGCATTACAGTGAGCTCCTATAATTCACCCCTCCACTTT.

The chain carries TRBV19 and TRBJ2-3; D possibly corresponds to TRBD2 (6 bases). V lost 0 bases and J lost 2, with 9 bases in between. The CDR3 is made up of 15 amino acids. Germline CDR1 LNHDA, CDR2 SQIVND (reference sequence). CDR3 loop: CASSIEAGPTDTQYF. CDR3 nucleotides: TGTGCCAGTAGTATAGAGGCGGGGCCCACAGATACGCAGTATTTT.

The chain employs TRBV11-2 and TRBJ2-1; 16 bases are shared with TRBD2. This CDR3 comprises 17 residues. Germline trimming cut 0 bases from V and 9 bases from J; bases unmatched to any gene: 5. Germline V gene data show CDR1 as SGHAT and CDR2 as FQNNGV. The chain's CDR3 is CASSLEGLAGGPGEQFF. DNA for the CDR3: TGTGCCAGCAGCTTAGAGGGACTAGCGGGGGGGCCTGGTGAGCAGTTCTTC.

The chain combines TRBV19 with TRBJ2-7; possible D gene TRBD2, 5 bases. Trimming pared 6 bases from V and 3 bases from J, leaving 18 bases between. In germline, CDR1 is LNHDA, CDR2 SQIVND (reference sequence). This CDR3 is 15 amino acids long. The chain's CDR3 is CASSLLAGWDYEQYF. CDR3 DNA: TGTGCCAGTAGCCTCCTAGCAGGTTGGGACTACGAGCAGTACTTC.

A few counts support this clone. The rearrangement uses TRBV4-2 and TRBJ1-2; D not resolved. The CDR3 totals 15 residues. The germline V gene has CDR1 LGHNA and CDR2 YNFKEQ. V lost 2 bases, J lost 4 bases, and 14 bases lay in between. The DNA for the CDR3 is TGTGCCAGCAGCCAAATAGAATTCAGAGGCTATGGCTACACCTTC. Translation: CASSQIEFRGYGYTF.

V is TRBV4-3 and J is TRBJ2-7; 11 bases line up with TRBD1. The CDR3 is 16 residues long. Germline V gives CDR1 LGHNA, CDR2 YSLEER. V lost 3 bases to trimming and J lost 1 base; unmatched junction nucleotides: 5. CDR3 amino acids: CASSQDGTGGSYEQYF. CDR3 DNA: TGCGCCAGCAGCCAGGATGGGACAGGGGGATCCTACGAGCAGTACTTC.

The CDR3 region has the DNA TGTGCCAGCAGCTTCGGTACAGCTAACTATGGCTACACCTTC. This gives the protein CASSFGTANYGYTF. The chain joins TRBV7-3 to TRBJ1-2; D uncertain. With 3 bases removed from V and 0 bases from J, the gap between germline ends came to 8 bases. Per germline, CDR1 SGHTA and CDR2 FQGTGA. The CDR3 sequence is 14 residues long.

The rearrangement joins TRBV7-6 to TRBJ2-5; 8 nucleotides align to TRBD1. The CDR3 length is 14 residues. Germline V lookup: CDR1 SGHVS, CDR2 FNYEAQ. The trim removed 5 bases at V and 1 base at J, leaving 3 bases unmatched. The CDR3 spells CASSLTGAQETQYF. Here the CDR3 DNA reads TGTGCCAGCAGCCTGACAGGGGCCCAAGAGACCCAGTACTTC.

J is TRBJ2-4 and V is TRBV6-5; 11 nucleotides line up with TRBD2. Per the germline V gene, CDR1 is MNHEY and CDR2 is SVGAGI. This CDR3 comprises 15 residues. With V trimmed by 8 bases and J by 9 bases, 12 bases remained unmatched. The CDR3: CASRRVAGGPSIQYF. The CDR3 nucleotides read TGTGCCAGCCGGAGGGTAGCGGGAGGGCCGAGCATTCAGTACTTC.

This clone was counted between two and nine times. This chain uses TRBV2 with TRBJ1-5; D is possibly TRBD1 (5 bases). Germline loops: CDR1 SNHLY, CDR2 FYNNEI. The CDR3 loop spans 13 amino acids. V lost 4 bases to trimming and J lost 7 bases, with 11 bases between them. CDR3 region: CASSAGQGQPQHF. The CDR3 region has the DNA TGTGCCAGCAGTGCCGGTCAGGGCCAGCCCCAGCATTTT. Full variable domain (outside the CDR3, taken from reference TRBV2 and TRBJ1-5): EPEVTQTPSHQVTQMGQEVILRCVPISNHLYFYWYRQILGQKVEFLVSFYNNEISEKSEIFDDQFSVERPDGSNFTLKIRSTKLEDSAMYFCASSAGQGQPQHFGDGTRLSIL.